The present TCR beta chain was sequenced within a study of technical replicates of blood from a handful of donors. Deletions cut 6 bases from V and 0 bases from J, with 8 bases between. CDR1 and CDR2 (germline): SEHNR, FQNEAQ (reference sequence). This CDR3 is 14 amino acids long. The table came from immunoSEQ multiplex PCR; TCRdb's copy has only in-frame clones and leaves some out. The sample contains 17,000 or so clones, approximately 86% of which appear only once. J is TRBJ1-4 and V is TRBV7-9; tentative D call: TRBD1 (6 bases). This sequence originates from a human donor in good health. The material sequenced was PBMCs. CDR3 residues: CASRKGATNEKLFF. The CDR3 region has the DNA TGTGCCAGCAGGAAGGGGGCAACTAATGAAAAACTGTTTTTT.